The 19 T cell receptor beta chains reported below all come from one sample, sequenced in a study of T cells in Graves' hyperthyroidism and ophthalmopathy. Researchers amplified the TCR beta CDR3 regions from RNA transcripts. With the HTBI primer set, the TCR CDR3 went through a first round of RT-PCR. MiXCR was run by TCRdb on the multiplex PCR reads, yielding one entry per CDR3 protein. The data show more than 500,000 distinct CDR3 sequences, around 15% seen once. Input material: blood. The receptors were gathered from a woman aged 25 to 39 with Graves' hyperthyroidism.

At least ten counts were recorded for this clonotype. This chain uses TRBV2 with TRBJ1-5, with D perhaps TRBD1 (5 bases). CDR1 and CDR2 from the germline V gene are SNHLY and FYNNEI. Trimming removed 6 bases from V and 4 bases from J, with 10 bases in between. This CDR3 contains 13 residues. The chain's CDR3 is CASSTGANQPQHF. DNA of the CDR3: TGTGCCAGCAGCACCGGGGCGAATCAGCCCCAGCATTTT.

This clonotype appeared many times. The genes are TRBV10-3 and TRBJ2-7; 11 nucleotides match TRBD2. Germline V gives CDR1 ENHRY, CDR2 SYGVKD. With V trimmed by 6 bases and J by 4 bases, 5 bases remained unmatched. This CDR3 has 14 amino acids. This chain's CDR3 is CAIRTSGMGYEQYF. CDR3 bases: TGTGCCATCAGGACTAGCGGGATGGGGTACGAGCAGTACTTC.

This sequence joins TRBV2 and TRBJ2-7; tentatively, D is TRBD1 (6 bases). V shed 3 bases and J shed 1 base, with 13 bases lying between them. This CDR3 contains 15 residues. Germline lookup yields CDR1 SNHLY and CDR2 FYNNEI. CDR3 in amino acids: CASSDDRGTSYEQYF. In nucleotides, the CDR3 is TGTGCCAGCAGTGATGATAGGGGGACATCCTACGAGCAGTACTTC.

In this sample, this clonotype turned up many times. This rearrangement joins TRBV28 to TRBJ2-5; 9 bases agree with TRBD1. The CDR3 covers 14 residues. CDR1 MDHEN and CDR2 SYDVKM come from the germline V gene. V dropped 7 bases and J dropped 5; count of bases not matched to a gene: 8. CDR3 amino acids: CASTTGQGRETQYF. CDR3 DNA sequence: TGTGCCAGCACCACGGGACAGGGAAGGGAGACCCAGTACTTC.

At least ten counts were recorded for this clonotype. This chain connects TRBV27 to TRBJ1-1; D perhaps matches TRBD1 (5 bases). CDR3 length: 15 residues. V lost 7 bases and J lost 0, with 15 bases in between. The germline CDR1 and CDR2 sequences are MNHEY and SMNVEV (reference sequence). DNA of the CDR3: TGTGCCAGCACTCATTTGGGGGGAATGAACACTGAAGCTTTCTTT. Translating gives CASTHLGGMNTEAFF.

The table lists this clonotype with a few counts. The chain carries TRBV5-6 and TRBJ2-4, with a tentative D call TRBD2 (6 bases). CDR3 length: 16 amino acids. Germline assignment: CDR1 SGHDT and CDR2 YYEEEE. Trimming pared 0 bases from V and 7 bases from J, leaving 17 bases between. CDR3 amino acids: CASSLATGSLGNIQYF. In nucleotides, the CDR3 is TGTGCCAGCAGCTTGGCTACCGGGAGCCTGGGGAACATTCAGTACTTC.

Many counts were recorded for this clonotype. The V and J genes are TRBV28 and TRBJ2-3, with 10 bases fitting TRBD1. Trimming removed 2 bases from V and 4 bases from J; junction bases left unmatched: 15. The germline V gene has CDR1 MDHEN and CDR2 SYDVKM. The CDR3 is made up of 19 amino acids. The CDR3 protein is CASSLRFSRRDRGPDTQYF. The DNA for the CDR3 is TGTGCCAGCAGTTTACGGTTTTCCCGCCGGGACAGGGGACCAGATACGCAGTATTTT.

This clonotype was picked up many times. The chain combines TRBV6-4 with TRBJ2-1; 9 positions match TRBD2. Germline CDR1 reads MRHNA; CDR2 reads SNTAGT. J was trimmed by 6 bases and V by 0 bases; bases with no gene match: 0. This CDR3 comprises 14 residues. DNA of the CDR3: TGTGCCAGCAGTGACTCTAGCGGGAGCAATGAGCAGTTCTTC. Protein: CASSDSSGSNEQFF.

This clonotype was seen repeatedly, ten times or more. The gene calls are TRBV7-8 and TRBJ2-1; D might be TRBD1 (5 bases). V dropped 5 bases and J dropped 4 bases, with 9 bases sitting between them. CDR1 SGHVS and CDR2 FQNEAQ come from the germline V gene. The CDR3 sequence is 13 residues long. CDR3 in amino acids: CASSASGYNEQFF. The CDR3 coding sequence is TGTGCCAGCAGCGCCTCAGGGTACAATGAGCAGTTCTTC.

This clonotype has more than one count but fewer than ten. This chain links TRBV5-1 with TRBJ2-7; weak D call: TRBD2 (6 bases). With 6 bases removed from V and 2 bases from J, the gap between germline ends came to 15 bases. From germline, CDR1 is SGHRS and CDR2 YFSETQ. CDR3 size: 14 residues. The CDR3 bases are TGCGCCAGCATCCCGTGGCCGGGAGCCTACGAGCAGTACTTC. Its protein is CASIPWPGAYEQYF.

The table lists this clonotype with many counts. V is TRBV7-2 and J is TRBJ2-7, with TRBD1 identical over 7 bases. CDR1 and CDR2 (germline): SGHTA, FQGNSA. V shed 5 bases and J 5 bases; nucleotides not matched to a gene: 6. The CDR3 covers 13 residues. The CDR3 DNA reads TGTGCCAGCAGCGGACGACAGGGCCACGAGCAGTACTTC. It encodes CASSGRQGHEQYF.

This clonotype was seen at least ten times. The CDR3 region has the DNA TGCAGTGCAGGACTAGCGGGCACAGATACGCAGTATTTT. Translating gives CSAGLAGTDTQYF. The chain recombines TRBV20-1 with TRBJ2-3, with 10 nucleotides matching TRBD2. Germline trimming cut 6 bases from V and 1 base from J; bases unmatched to any gene: 1. Per the germline V gene, CDR1 is DFQATT and CDR2 is SNEGSKA (reference sequence). This CDR3 has 13 amino acids.

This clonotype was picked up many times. The CDR3, as DNA: TGTGCCAGCAGCCAAAAAGGGATTAATGAAAAACTGTTTTTT. It specifies CASSQKGINEKLFF. This chain links TRBV3-1 with TRBJ1-4; D remains unclear. The CDR3 is 14 residues long. Trimming shortened V by 2 bases and J by 4 bases, and 8 bases separated the two germline ends. The V gene's germline CDR1 is LGHDT and CDR2 YNNKEL (reference sequence).

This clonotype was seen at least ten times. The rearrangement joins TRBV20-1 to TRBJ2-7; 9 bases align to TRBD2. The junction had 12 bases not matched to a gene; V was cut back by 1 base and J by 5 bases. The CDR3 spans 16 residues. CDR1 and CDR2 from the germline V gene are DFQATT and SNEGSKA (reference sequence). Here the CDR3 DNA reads TGCAGTGCTAGAGGGGATATAGCGGGAGTCCCCCACGAGCAGTACTTC. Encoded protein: CSARGDIAGVPHEQYF.

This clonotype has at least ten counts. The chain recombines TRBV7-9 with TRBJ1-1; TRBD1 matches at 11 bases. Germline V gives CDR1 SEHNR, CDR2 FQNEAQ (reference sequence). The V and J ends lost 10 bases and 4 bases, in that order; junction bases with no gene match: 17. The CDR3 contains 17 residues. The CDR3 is CAIKAQGQGASGTEAFF. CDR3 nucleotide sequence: TGTGCCATCAAGGCCCAAGGACAGGGGGCATCGGGCACTGAAGCTTTCTTT.

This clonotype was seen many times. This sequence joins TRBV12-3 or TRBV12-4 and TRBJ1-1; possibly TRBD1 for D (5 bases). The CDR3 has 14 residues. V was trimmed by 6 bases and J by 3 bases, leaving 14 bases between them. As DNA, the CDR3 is TGTGCCAGCAGCCTGGGGCTACGGGACACTGAAGCTTTCTTT. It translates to CASSLGLRDTEAFF.

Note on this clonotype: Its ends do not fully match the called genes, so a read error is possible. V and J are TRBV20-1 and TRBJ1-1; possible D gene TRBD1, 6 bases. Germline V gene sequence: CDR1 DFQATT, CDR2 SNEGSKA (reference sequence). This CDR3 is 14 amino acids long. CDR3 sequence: CSAPHTLGDTVAFF. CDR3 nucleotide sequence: TGCAGTGCTCCCCATACCCTAGGGGACACTGTAGCTTTCTTT.

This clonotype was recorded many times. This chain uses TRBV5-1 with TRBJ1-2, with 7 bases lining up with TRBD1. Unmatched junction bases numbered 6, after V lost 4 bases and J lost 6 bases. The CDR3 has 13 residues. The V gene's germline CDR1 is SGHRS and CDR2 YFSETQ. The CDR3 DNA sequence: TGCGCCAGCAGCATAGGGGGCGGTCATGGCTACACCTTC. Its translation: CASSIGGGHGYTF. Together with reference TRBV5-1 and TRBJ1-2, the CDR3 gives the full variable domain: KAGVTQTPRYLIKTRGQQVTLSCSPISGHRSVSWYQQTPGQGLQFLFEYFSETQRNKGNFPGRFSGRQFSNSRSEMNVSTLELGDSALYLCASSIGGGHGYTFGSGTRLTVV.

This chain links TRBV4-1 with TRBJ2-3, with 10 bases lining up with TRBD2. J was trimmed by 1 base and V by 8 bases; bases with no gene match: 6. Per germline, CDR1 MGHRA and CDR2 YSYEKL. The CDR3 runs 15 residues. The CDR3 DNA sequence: TGCGCCAGCCGCCTGGGGACTAGCGGCACAGATACGCAGTATTTT. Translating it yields CASRLGTSGTDTQYF.